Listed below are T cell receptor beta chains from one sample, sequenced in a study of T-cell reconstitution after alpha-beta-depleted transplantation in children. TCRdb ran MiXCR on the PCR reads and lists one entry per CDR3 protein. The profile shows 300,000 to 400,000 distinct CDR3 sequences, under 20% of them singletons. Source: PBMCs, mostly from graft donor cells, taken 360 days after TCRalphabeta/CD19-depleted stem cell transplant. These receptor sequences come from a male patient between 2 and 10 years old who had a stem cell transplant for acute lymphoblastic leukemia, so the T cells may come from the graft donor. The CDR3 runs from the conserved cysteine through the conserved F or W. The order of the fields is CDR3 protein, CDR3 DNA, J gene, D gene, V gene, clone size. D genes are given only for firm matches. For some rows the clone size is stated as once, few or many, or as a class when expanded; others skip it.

cdr3_aa: CASSFGPGNSPLHF; cdr3_nt: TGTGCCAGCAGTTTTGGTCCGGGTAATTCACCCCTCCACTTT; j_call: TRBJ1-6; d_call: -; v_call: TRBV12-3/TRBV12-4; clone_size: -
cdr3_aa: CASSQDIAGGPYEQYF; cdr3_nt: TGCGCCAGCAGCCAAGATATAGCGGGAGGGCCCTACGAGCAGTACTTC; j_call: TRBJ2-7; d_call: TRBD2; v_call: TRBV4-3; clone_size: -
cdr3_aa: CASSQVLANAGELFF; cdr3_nt: TGCGCCAGCAGCCAAGTTCTAGCTAATGCCGGGGAGCTGTTTTTT; j_call: TRBJ2-2; d_call: -; v_call: TRBV4-1; clone_size: many
cdr3_aa: CASTSAGVSYNEQFF; cdr3_nt: TGTGCCAGTACGTCGGCGGGAGTGTCGTACAATGAGCAGTTCTTC; j_call: TRBJ2-1; d_call: TRBD2; v_call: TRBV28; clone_size: -
cdr3_aa: CASSDQTDTQYF; cdr3_nt: TGTGCCAGCAGTGACCAGACAGATACGCAGTATTTT; j_call: TRBJ2-3; d_call: -; v_call: TRBV28; clone_size: -
cdr3_aa: CATRSRTGNTDTQYF; cdr3_nt: TGTGCCACCAGGAGTAGGACAGGGAACACAGATACGCAGTATTTT; j_call: TRBJ2-3; d_call: TRBD1; v_call: TRBV15; clone_size: few
cdr3_aa: CASSHFAEGDIQDTQYF; cdr3_nt: TGCGCCAGCAGCCACTTCGCGGAGGGAGATATCCAAGATACGCAGTATTTT; j_call: TRBJ2-3; d_call: -; v_call: TRBV4-1; clone_size: -
cdr3_aa: CASSLVLAGEDEQFF; cdr3_nt: TGTGCCAGCAGTTTAGTCCTAGCGGGAGAGGATGAGCAGTTCTTC; j_call: TRBJ2-1; d_call: TRBD2; v_call: TRBV12-3/TRBV12-4; clone_size: -
cdr3_aa: CASTREGTQYF; cdr3_nt: TGTGCCAGCACTAGGGAGGGTACGCAGTATTTT; j_call: TRBJ2-3; d_call: TRBD2; v_call: TRBV11-2; clone_size: few
cdr3_aa: CSAQIAGNEQFF; cdr3_nt: TGCAGTGCTCAAATAGCGGGCAATGAGCAGTTCTTC; j_call: TRBJ2-1; d_call: TRBD2; v_call: TRBV20-1; clone_size: -
cdr3_aa: CATAPGTGELFF; cdr3_nt: TGTGCCACCGCCCCGGGAACCGGGGAGCTGTTTTTT; j_call: TRBJ2-2; d_call: -; v_call: TRBV18; clone_size: -
cdr3_aa: CASSAEPWGSPLHF; cdr3_nt: TGTGCCAGCAGCGCGGAACCTTGGGGTTCACCCCTCCACTTT; j_call: TRBJ1-6; d_call: -; v_call: TRBV9; clone_size: -
cdr3_aa: CASSWDTRGNNEQFF; cdr3_nt: TGTGCCAGCAGTTGGGATACTAGAGGTAACAATGAGCAGTTCTTC; j_call: TRBJ2-1; d_call: -; v_call: TRBV12-3/TRBV12-4; clone_size: -
cdr3_aa: CSVIQGVGSPLHF; cdr3_nt: TGCAGCGTGATACAGGGGGTAGGATCACCCCTCCACTTT; j_call: TRBJ1-6; d_call: TRBD1; v_call: TRBV29-1; clone_size: few
cdr3_aa: CASSLGLAGGHEQFF; cdr3_nt: TGTGCCAGCTCACTTGGACTAGCGGGAGGACATGAGCAGTTCTTC; j_call: TRBJ2-1; d_call: TRBD2; v_call: TRBV18; clone_size: few
cdr3_aa: CASSLRDTRNEQFF; cdr3_nt: TGTGCCAGCAGCTTACGGGACACGAGGAATGAGCAGTTCTTC; j_call: TRBJ2-1; d_call: -; v_call: TRBV7-6; clone_size: few
cdr3_aa: CASSQGSRVVSGANVLTF; cdr3_nt: TGCGCCAGCAGCCAAGGGAGCCGGGTGGTCTCTGGGGCCAACGTCCTGACTTTC; j_call: TRBJ2-6; d_call: -; v_call: TRBV4-1; clone_size: -
cdr3_aa: CASTKQGDRETQYF; cdr3_nt: TGTGCCAGCACTAAACAGGGTGATCGAGAGACCCAGTACTTC; j_call: TRBJ2-5; d_call: -; v_call: TRBV6-2/TRBV6-3; clone_size: few
cdr3_aa: CAWSGSAKNIQYF; cdr3_nt: TGTGCCTGGTCCGGGTCAGCCAAAAACATTCAGTACTTC; j_call: TRBJ2-4; d_call: -; v_call: TRBV30; clone_size: -
cdr3_aa: CSVERSYNEQFF; cdr3_nt: TGCAGCGTTGAGAGGAGCTACAATGAGCAGTTCTTC; j_call: TRBJ2-1; d_call: -; v_call: TRBV29-1; clone_size: -
cdr3_aa: CASSQEGGRSYEQYF; cdr3_nt: TGCGCCAGCAGCCAAGAGGGGGGGAGATCCTACGAGCAGTACTTC; j_call: TRBJ2-7; d_call: TRBD2; v_call: TRBV4-3; clone_size: few
cdr3_aa: CASSGRESAGELFF; cdr3_nt: TGTGCCAGTAGCGGGAGGGAGAGCGCCGGGGAGCTGTTTTTT; j_call: TRBJ2-2; d_call: TRBD2; v_call: TRBV12-3/TRBV12-4; clone_size: few
cdr3_aa: CSATQGAGELFF; cdr3_nt: TGCAGCGCCACACAGGGCGCCGGGGAGCTGTTTTTT; j_call: TRBJ2-2; d_call: -; v_call: TRBV29-1; clone_size: -
cdr3_aa: CASSYGGSDTGELFF; cdr3_nt: TGTGCCAGCAGTTACGGAGGGTCGGACACCGGGGAGCTGTTTTTT; j_call: TRBJ2-2; d_call: -; v_call: TRBV6-5; clone_size: many
cdr3_aa: CASSLPGGREKLFF; cdr3_nt: TGTGCCAGCAGTCTACCGGGTGGTCGTGAAAAACTGTTTTTT; j_call: TRBJ1-4; d_call: -; v_call: TRBV7-9; clone_size: few
cdr3_aa: CSAILEGRRTDTQYF; cdr3_nt: TGCAGCGCCATCCTAGAAGGGAGGCGCACAGATACGCAGTATTTT; j_call: TRBJ2-3; d_call: -; v_call: TRBV29-1; clone_size: many
cdr3_aa: CSVRTRENPLNTGELFF; cdr3_nt: TGCAGCGTCAGGACTAGAGAGAACCCCCTAAACACCGGGGAGCTGTTTTTT; j_call: TRBJ2-2; d_call: TRBD2; v_call: TRBV29-1; clone_size: few
cdr3_aa: CASSYSIYVTSFFGEQFF; cdr3_nt: TGTGCCAGCAGTTACAGCATTTACGTGACTAGTTTTTTCGGTGAGCAGTTCTTC; j_call: TRBJ2-1; d_call: -; v_call: TRBV6-2/TRBV6-3; clone_size: -
cdr3_aa: CASTMGTGDGEKLFF; cdr3_nt: TGTGCCAGCACCATGGGGACAGGGGATGGGGAAAAACTGTTTTTT; j_call: TRBJ1-4; d_call: TRBD1; v_call: TRBV28; clone_size: -
cdr3_aa: CASSLRGTGYDYTF; cdr3_nt: TGTGCCAGCAGTTTACGCGGGACAGGGTACGACTACACCTTC; j_call: TRBJ1-2; d_call: TRBD1; v_call: TRBV28; clone_size: few
cdr3_aa: CASSFGQVNTEAFF; cdr3_nt: TGTGCCAGTAGCTTTGGACAGGTGAACACTGAAGCTTTCTTT; j_call: TRBJ1-1; d_call: TRBD1; v_call: TRBV7-2; clone_size: many
cdr3_aa: CASSSTVRGNEQFF; cdr3_nt: TGTGCCAGCAGCTCAACCGTTAGGGGGAATGAGCAGTTCTTC; j_call: TRBJ2-1; d_call: -; v_call: TRBV7-2; clone_size: -
cdr3_aa: CASSLEATRANVLTF; cdr3_nt: TGTGCCAGCAGCTTAGAGGCAACTAGGGCCAACGTCCTGACTTTC; j_call: TRBJ2-6; d_call: -; v_call: TRBV7-3; clone_size: -
cdr3_aa: CASSQEGMVEEKLFF; cdr3_nt: TGCGCCAGCAGCCAAGAAGGGATGGTAGAGGAAAAACTGTTTTTT; j_call: TRBJ1-4; d_call: -; v_call: TRBV4-3; clone_size: many
cdr3_aa: CASSYSLAGVSSSYNGQFF; cdr3_nt: TGTGCCAGCAGTTACTCCCTAGCGGGTGTCTCGAGCTCCTACAATGGGCAGTTCTTC; j_call: TRBJ2-1; d_call: TRBD2; v_call: TRBV6-2/TRBV6-3; clone_size: -
cdr3_aa: CASRKAGANSGANVLTF; cdr3_nt: TGTGCCAGCAGAAAAGCGGGCGCAAACTCTGGGGCCAACGTCCTGACTTTC; j_call: TRBJ2-6; d_call: -; v_call: TRBV28; clone_size: -
cdr3_aa: CASSRGFYTEAFF; cdr3_nt: TGCGCCAGCAGCCGGGGATTCTACACTGAAGCTTTCTTT; j_call: TRBJ1-1; d_call: -; v_call: TRBV4-1; clone_size: -
cdr3_aa: CASSNPGLALDEQFF; cdr3_nt: TGCGCCAGCAGCAACCCGGGACTAGCGTTAGATGAGCAGTTCTTC; j_call: TRBJ2-1; d_call: TRBD2; v_call: TRBV4-1; clone_size: -
cdr3_aa: CASSSGSLGRLYEQYF; cdr3_nt: TGTGCCAGCAGCTCCGGCAGTTTGGGACGACTCTACGAGCAGTACTTC; j_call: TRBJ2-7; d_call: -; v_call: TRBV11-2; clone_size: few
cdr3_aa: CASSFREWGYTF; cdr3_nt: TGTGCCAGCAGCTTCCGGGAATGGGGCTACACCTTC; j_call: TRBJ1-2; d_call: -; v_call: TRBV7-9; clone_size: few
cdr3_aa: CSVGPRADTQYF; cdr3_nt: TGCAGCGTGGGACCTAGAGCCGATACGCAGTATTTT; j_call: TRBJ2-3; d_call: -; v_call: TRBV29-1; clone_size: many
cdr3_aa: CASSRGGKETQYF; cdr3_nt: TGTGCCAGCAGCCGGGGTGGCAAAGAGACCCAGTACTTC; j_call: TRBJ2-5; d_call: -; v_call: TRBV27; clone_size: many
cdr3_aa: CATSRDKGTGRWAYEQYF; cdr3_nt: TGTGCCACCAGCAGAGATAAGGGGACAGGGAGATGGGCCTACGAGCAGTACTTC; j_call: TRBJ2-7; d_call: TRBD1; v_call: TRBV15; clone_size: many
cdr3_aa: CSARLAGEPYNEQFF; cdr3_nt: TGCAGTGCTAGGTTAGCGGGAGAACCCTACAATGAGCAGTTCTTC; j_call: TRBJ2-1; d_call: TRBD2; v_call: TRBV20-1; clone_size: -
cdr3_aa: CASSLRLAGVREQFF; cdr3_nt: TGTGCCAGCAGTTTAAGACTAGCGGGAGTAAGAGAGCAGTTCTTC; j_call: TRBJ2-1; d_call: TRBD2; v_call: TRBV28; clone_size: -
cdr3_aa: CASSSPLSGGRRQETQYF; cdr3_nt: TGTGCCAGCAGCTCACCACTCTCGGGGGGGAGACGACAAGAGACCCAGTACTTC; j_call: TRBJ2-5; d_call: TRBD2; v_call: TRBV5-5; clone_size: few
cdr3_aa: CASSYLAGAYEQYF; cdr3_nt: TGTGCCAGCAGCTACCTAGCGGGAGCCTACGAGCAGTACTTC; j_call: TRBJ2-7; d_call: TRBD2; v_call: TRBV28; clone_size: -
cdr3_aa: CASSPLGQTLANTIYF; cdr3_nt: TGTGCCAGCAGTCCCCTCGGACAGACTCTGGCAAACACCATATATTTT; j_call: TRBJ1-3; d_call: -; v_call: TRBV12-3/TRBV12-4; clone_size: -